These 14 T cell receptor beta chains were all obtained from the same sample, sequenced in a study of cytomegalovirus exposure and HLA in healthy donors. 13 Jbeta primers and 60 Vbeta primers were used for the PCR. The table came from immunoSEQ multiplex PCR; TCRdb's copy has only in-frame clones and leaves some out. The table records under 250,000 clones, about 81% of them present only once. Sequenced: PBMCs. The receptors shown here come from a woman aged 40 to 55 in good health and CMV-seronegative.

The V call is TRBV19, the J call TRBJ2-1, with TRBD2 matching 12 bases. Germline CDR1 and CDR2: LNHDA and SQIVND (reference sequence). The CDR3 runs 20 residues. The V and J ends lost 3 bases and 0 bases, in that order; junction bases with no gene match: 12. CDR3 nucleotides: TGTGCCAGTAGTATTGAGGGGGCTAGCGGGAGGGCTTACTCCTACAATGAGCAGTTCTTC. It specifies CASSIEGASGRAYSYNEQFF. Looking up the rest from reference TRBV19 and TRBJ2-1 gives the full variable domain: DGGITQSPKYLFRKEGQNVTLSCEQNLNHDAMYWYRQDPGQGLRLIYYSQIVNDFQKGDIAEGYSVSREKKESFPLTVTSAQKNPTAFYLCASSIEGASGRAYSYNEQFFGPGTRLTVL.

This chain joins TRBV28 and TRBJ1-2, with a tentative D call TRBD1 (6 bases). CDR1 and CDR2 (germline): MDHEN, SYDVKM. CDR3 length: 14 amino acids. The germline V and J ends were trimmed by 4 bases and 2 bases, with 11 bases remaining between them. The chain's CDR3 is CASSSGHLNYGYTF. CDR3 coding DNA: TGTGCCAGCAGTTCGGGACACCTGAACTATGGCTACACCTTC.

V usage is TRBV6-1 and J usage is TRBJ1-1; 7 nucleotides align to TRBD1. V lost 1 base to trimming and J lost 2 bases; unmatched junction nucleotides: 1. The CDR3 contains 14 residues. Germline lookup yields CDR1 MNHNS and CDR2 SASEGT. The CDR3 region is CASSEGQGNTEAFF. CDR3 DNA sequence: TGTGCCAGCAGTGAAGGACAGGGAAACACTGAAGCTTTCTTT.

The chain is built from TRBV19 and TRBJ2-3; D may be TRBD2 (6 bases). The CDR3 totals 14 residues. Per germline, CDR1 LNHDA and CDR2 SQIVND (reference sequence). Trimming pared 4 bases from V and 1 base from J, leaving 9 bases between. The CDR3 here is CASSTLAGTDTQYF. The CDR3 DNA follows: TGTGCCAGTAGTACCTTAGCGGGCACAGATACGCAGTATTTT.

The J gene is TRBJ2-7, the V gene TRBV5-1; 11 nucleotides line up with TRBD2. J lost 4 bases, V lost 1 base, and 16 bases had no gene match. Per germline, CDR1 SGHRS and CDR2 YFSETQ. The CDR3 has 19 amino acids. CDR3 protein: CASSLSTSGRLSPRYEQYF. The DNA of the CDR3 is TGCGCCAGCAGCTTGTCCACTAGCGGGAGACTGTCTCCTCGATACGAGCAGTACTTC.

This clone was counted only a few times. The genes are TRBV5-6 and TRBJ2-7, with TRBD2 identical over 14 bases. V lost 0 bases and J lost 3; bases outside the gene matches: 2. The CDR3 sequence is 16 residues long. Germline CDR1 SGHDT, CDR2 YYEEEE. The CDR3 region is CASSLVGTSGSYEQYF. DNA for the CDR3: TGTGCCAGCAGCTTGGTAGGGACTAGCGGGAGCTACGAGCAGTACTTC.

The rearrangement links TRBV7-9 to TRBJ2-6, with D possibly being TRBD2 (5 bases). CDR1 and CDR2 (germline): SEHNR, FQNEAQ (reference sequence). The V end lost 8 bases, the J end lost 0 bases, and 14 bases lay between the germline ends. CDR3 length: 16 amino acids. For the CDR3, the DNA is TGTGCCAGCTCCGGGGTCATAGGCTCTGGGGCCAACGTCCTGACTTTC. It specifies CASSGVIGSGANVLTF.

This rearrangement joins TRBV9 to TRBJ2-1, with TRBD1 matching over 7 bases. CDR3 length: 15 amino acids. Germline lookup yields CDR1 SGDLS and CDR2 YYNGEE. Unmatched junction bases numbered 4, after V lost 0 bases and J lost 4 bases. CDR3 nucleotide sequence: TGTGCCAGCAGCGTAGCAGGGGGAGAATACAATGAGCAGTTCTTC. It is translated as CASSVAGGEYNEQFF.

J is TRBJ2-5 and V is TRBV21-1; whether TRBD1, the table's D call, matches the DNA was not checked. TRBV21-1 is described as a pseudogene. The CDR3 extends over 16 amino acids. The CDR3 here is CASSSRDRGQAKTQYF. The CDR3 DNA is TGTGCCAGCAGCAGTCGGGACAGGGGACAGGCAAAGACCCAGTACTTC.

This clone has just one count. The chain carries TRBV5-4 and TRBJ2-1; the match to TRBD2 covers 10 bases. CDR3 size: 15 residues. V dropped 5 bases and J dropped 6; count of bases not matched to a gene: 8. The germline V gene has CDR1 SGHNT and CDR2 YYREEE (reference sequence). This chain's CDR3 is CASRAPSGSANEQFF. DNA for the CDR3: TGTGCCAGCAGGGCCCCTAGCGGGAGCGCCAATGAGCAGTTCTTC.

The V gene is TRBV28, the J gene TRBJ2-7; D remains unclear. V lost 6 bases, J lost 7 bases, and 13 bases lay in between. Per germline, CDR1 MDHEN and CDR2 SYDVKM. This CDR3 spans 12 amino acids. The CDR3 is CASRESVQEQYF. In DNA, the CDR3 is TGTGCCAGCAGAGAAAGTGTGCAGGAGCAGTACTTC.

CDR3 DNA: TGCGCCAGCAGGGATACCACAGGGACTGAGCAGTTCTTC. It encodes CASRDTTGTEQFF. The gene calls are TRBV10-2 and TRBJ2-1; D is perhaps TRBD1 (6 bases). Germline CDR1 is WSHSY and CDR2 is SAAADI. The CDR3 spans 13 residues. Deletions cut 6 bases from V and 9 bases from J, with 15 bases between.

The chain has TRBV9 and TRBJ1-2; D not resolved. The germline V gene encodes CDR1 SGDLS and CDR2 YYNGEE. There are 13 residues in the CDR3. Trimming pared 2 bases from V and 3 bases from J, leaving 8 bases between. The CDR3 spells CASSVSLYYGYTF. The CDR3 DNA follows: TGTGCCAGCAGCGTTTCCCTCTACTATGGCTACACCTTC.

The chain joins TRBV6-6 to TRBJ2-7, with 8 bases lining up with TRBD1. CDR1 MNHNY and CDR2 SVGAGI come from the germline V gene (reference sequence). This CDR3 contains 14 residues. J lost 2 bases, V lost 6 bases, and 6 bases had no gene match. CDR3 bases: TGTGCCAGCAGCTCCGGGACAGGTACCTACGAGCAGTACTTC. This gives the protein CASSSGTGTYEQYF.